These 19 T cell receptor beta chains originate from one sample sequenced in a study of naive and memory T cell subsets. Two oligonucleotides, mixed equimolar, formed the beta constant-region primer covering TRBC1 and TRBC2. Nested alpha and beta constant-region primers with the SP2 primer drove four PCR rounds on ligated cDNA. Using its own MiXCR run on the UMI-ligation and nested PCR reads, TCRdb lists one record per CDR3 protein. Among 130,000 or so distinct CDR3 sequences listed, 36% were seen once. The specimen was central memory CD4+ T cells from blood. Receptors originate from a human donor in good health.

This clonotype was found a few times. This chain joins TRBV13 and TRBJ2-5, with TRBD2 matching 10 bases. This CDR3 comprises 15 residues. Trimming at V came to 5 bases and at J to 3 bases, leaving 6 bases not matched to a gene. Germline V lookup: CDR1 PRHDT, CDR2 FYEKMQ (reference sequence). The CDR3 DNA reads TGTGCCAGCAGCATCCGGACTAGCGGAAAAGAGACCCAGTACTTC. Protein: CASSIRTSGKETQYF.

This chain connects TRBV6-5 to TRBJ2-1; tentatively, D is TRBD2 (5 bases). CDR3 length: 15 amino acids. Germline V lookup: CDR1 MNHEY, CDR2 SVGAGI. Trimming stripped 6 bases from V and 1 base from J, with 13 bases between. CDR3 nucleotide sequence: TGTGCCAGCAGGAGGGCTAGTTCGTCCTACAATGAGCAGTTCTTC. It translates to CASRRASSSYNEQFF.

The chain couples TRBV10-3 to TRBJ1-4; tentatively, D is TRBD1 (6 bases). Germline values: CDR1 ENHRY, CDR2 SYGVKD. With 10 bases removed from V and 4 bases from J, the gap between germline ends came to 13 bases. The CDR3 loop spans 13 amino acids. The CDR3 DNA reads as TGTGCCACCCAGGACAGCCTTAATGAAAAACTGTTTTTT. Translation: CATQDSLNEKLFF.

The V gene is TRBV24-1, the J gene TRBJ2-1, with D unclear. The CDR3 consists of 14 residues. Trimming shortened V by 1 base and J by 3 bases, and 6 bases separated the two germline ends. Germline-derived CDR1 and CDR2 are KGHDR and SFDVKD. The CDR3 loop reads CATSDLDNYNEQFF. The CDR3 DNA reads TGTGCCACCAGTGATTTAGACAACTACAATGAGCAGTTCTTC.

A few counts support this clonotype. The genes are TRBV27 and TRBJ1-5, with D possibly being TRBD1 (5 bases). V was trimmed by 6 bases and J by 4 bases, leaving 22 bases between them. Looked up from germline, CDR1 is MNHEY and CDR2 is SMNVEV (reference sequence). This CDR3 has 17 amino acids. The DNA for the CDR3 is TGTGCCAGCAGCCCGATAAATGTGGACACGGTTAATCAGCCCCAGCATTTT. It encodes CASSPINVDTVNQPQHF.

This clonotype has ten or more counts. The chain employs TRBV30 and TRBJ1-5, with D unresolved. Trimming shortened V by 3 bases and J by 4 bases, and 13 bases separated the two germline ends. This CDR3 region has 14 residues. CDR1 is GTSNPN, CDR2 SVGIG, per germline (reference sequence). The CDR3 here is CAWSHSILNQPQHF. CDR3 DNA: TGTGCCTGGAGCCATAGCATCTTAAATCAGCCCCAGCATTTT.

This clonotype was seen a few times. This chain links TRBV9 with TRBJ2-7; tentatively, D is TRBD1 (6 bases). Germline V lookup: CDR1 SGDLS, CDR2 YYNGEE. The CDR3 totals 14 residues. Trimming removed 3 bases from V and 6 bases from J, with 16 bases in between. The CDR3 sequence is CASSARLWDIEQYF. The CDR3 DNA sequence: TGTGCCAGCAGCGCCCGACTTTGGGACATCGAGCAGTACTTC.

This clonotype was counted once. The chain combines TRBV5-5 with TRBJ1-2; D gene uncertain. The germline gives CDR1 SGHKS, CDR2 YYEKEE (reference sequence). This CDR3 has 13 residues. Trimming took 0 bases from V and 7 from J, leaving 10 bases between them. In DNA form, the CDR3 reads TGTGCCAGCAGCTTGGCCAGATTCTCTGGCTACACCTTC. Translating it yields CASSLARFSGYTF. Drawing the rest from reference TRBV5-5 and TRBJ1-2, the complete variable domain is DAGVTQSPTHLIKTRGQQVTLRCSPISGHKSVSWYQQVLGQGPQFIFQYYEKEERGRGNFPDRFSARQFPNYSSELNVNALLLGDSALYLCASSLARFSGYTFGSGTRLTVV.

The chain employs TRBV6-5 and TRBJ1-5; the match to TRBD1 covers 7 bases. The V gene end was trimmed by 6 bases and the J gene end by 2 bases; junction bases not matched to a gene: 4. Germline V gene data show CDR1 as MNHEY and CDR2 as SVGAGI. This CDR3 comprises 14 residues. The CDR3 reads CASRKGQGNQPQHF. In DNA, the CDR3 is TGTGCCAGCAGGAAAGGACAGGGCAATCAGCCCCAGCATTTT.

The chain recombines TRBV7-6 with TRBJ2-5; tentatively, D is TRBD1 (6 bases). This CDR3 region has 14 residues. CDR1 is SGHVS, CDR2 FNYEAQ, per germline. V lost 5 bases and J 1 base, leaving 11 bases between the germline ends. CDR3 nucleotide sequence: TGTGCCAGCAGCCGCAACAGGGCCCAAGAGACCCAGTACTTC. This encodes CASSRNRAQETQYF.

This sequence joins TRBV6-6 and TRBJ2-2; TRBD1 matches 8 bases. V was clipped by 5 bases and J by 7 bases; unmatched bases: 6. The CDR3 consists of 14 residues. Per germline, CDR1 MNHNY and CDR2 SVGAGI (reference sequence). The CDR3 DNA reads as TGTGCCAGCAGTCCAGGGGGCTATAGCGGGGAGCTGTTTTTT. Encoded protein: CASSPGGYSGELFF.

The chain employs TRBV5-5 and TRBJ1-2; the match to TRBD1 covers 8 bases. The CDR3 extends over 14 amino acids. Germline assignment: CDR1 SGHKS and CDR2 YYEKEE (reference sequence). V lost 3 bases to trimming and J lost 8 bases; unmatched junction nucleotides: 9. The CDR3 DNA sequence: TGTGCCAGCAGCTACCCCGGGACAGGAAAAGGCTACACCTTC. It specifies CASSYPGTGKGYTF. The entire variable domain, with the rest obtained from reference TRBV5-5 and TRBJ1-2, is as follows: DAGVTQSPTHLIKTRGQQVTLRCSPISGHKSVSWYQQVLGQGPQFIFQYYEKEERGRGNFPDRFSARQFPNYSSELNVNALLLGDSALYLCASSYPGTGKGYTFGSGTRLTVV.

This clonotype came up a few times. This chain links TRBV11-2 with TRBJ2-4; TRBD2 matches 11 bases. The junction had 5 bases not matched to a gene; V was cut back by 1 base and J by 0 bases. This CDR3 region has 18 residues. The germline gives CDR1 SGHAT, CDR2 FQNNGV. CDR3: CASSLGTSGSIAKNIQYF. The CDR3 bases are TGTGCCAGCAGCTTAGGGACTAGCGGGTCCATAGCCAAAAACATTCAGTACTTC.

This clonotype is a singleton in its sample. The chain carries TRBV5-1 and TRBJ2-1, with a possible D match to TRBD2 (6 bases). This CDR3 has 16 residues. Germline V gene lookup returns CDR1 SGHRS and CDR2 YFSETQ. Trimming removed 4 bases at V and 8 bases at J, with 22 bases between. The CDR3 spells CASSTGGVAEGYEQFF. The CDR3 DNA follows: TGCGCCAGCAGCACTGGGGGAGTAGCGGAGGGCTATGAGCAGTTCTTC.

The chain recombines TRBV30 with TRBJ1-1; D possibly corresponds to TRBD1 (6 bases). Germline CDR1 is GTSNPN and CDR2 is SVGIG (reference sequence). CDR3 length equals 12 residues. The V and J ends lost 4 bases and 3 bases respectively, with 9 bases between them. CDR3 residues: CAWTGDDTEAFF. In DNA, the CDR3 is TGTGCCTGGACAGGGGACGACACTGAAGCTTTCTTT. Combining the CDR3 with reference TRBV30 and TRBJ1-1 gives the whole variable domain SQTIHQWPATLVQPVGSPLSLECTVEGTSNPNLYWYRQAAGRGLQLLFYSVGIGQISSEVPQNLSASRPQDRQFILSSKKLLLSDSGFYLCAWTGDDTEAFFGQGTRLTVV.

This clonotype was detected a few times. The CDR3 DNA is TGCAGTGCTTACGGGACTAGCGTGAACCGCTCCTACGAGCAGTACTTC. It codes for CSAYGTSVNRSYEQYF. The gene calls are TRBV20-1 and TRBJ2-7, with 10 nucleotides matching TRBD2. Germline trimming cut 5 bases from V and 0 bases from J; bases unmatched to any gene: 10. Germline CDR1 DFQATT, CDR2 SNEGSKA (reference sequence). The CDR3 sequence is 16 residues long.

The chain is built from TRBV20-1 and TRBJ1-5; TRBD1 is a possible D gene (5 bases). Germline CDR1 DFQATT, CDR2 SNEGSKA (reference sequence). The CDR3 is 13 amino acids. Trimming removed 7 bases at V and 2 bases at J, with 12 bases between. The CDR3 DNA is TGCAGTGTTGGGGGGATCGGCAATCAGCCCCAGCATTTT. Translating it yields CSVGGIGNQPQHF.

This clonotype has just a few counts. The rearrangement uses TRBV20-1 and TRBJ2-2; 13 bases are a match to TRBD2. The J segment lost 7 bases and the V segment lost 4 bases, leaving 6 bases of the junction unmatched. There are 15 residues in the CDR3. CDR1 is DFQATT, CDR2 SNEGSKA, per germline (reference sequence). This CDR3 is CSAITSGRAVGELFF. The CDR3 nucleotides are TGCAGTGCTATAACTAGCGGGAGGGCTGTCGGGGAGCTGTTTTTT.

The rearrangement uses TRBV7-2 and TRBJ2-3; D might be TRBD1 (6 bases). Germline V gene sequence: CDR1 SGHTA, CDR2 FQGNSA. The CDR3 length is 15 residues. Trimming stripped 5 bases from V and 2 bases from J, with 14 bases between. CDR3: CASSRTGFTTDTQYF. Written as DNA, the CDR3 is TGTGCCAGCAGCCGCACAGGGTTTACCACAGATACGCAGTATTTT.